Below are 7 T cell receptor beta chains sequenced from a single sample in a study of OX40 agonist ivuxolimab in advanced cancers. Some clones are missing from TCRdb's copy, which holds only in-frame ones; the method was immunoSEQ multiplex PCR. This sample has approximately 160,000 clones; roughly 94% occur once, and the top ten carry approximately 0.32%. The source material was CD4+ or CD8+ T cells sorted from blood, sampled in a trial of the OX40 agonist ivuxolimab. The receptors shown here come from an adult with an advanced solid tumor such as melanoma, head and neck, liver or kidney cancer.

V and J are TRBV5-1 and TRBJ2-5, with D perhaps assigned TRBD1 or TRBD2 (5 bases each). The CDR3 is 13 residues long. CDR1 and CDR2 (germline): SGHRS, YFSETQ. V was trimmed by 5 bases and J by 5 bases, leaving 13 bases between them. In nucleotides, the CDR3 is TGCGCCAGCAGAGGGGCGGGCCTGGAGACCCAGTACTTC. It is translated as CASRGAGLETQYF.

This chain links TRBV4-1 with TRBJ1-5; TRBD1 matches at 9 bases. Germline V lookup: CDR1 MGHRA, CDR2 YSYEKL. With 4 bases clipped from V and 5 bases from J, the junction kept 3 bases outside the gene matches. The CDR3 covers 14 residues. The CDR3 loop reads CASSLDRGYQPQHF. CDR3 coding DNA: TGCGCCAGCAGCCTGGACAGGGGTTATCAGCCCCAGCATTTT.

This sequence joins TRBV4-3 and TRBJ1-6; D is uncertain. V shed 1 base and J shed 4 bases, with 14 bases lying between them. CDR1 and CDR2 (germline): LGHNA, YSLEER. The CDR3 spans 17 residues. Here the CDR3 DNA reads TGCGCCAGCAGCCAAGTTGTGCGGGTGGAGTATAATTCACCCCTCCACTTT. This gives the protein CASSQVVRVEYNSPLHF.

Only one count was recorded for this clone. The chain carries TRBV7-3 and TRBJ2-3; D might be TRBD2 (6 bases). Germline CDR1 and CDR2: SGHTA and FQGTGA. Deletions cut 7 bases from V and 0 bases from J, with 11 bases between. The CDR3 loop spans 14 amino acids. CDR3 in amino acids: CASKSGPSTDTQYF. CDR3 in DNA: TGTGCCAGCAAGAGCGGGCCTAGCACAGATACGCAGTATTTT.

This chain joins TRBV5-5 and TRBJ1-5; tentatively, D is TRBD1 (6 bases). The CDR3 loop spans 15 amino acids. CDR1 is SGHKS, CDR2 YYEKEE, per germline (reference sequence). V shed 3 bases and J shed 5 bases, with 15 bases lying between them. The CDR3 loop is CASSSGTLRHQPQHF. CDR3 DNA: TGTGCCAGCAGCTCGGGGACACTCCGACATCAGCCCCAGCATTTT.

This clone was observed a handful of times. The rearrangement links TRBV5-4 to TRBJ1-4; no clear D. CDR1 and CDR2 from the germline V gene are SGHNT and YYREEE (reference sequence). The V gene lost 4 bases and the J gene lost 3 bases, with 10 bases spanning the gap. This CDR3 is 14 amino acids long. The CDR3 sequence: CASSPTQSNEKLFF. CDR3 nucleotide sequence: TGTGCCAGCAGCCCGACACAGTCTAATGAAAAACTGTTTTTT. Looking up the rest from reference TRBV5-4 and TRBJ1-4 gives the full variable domain: ETGVTQSPTHLIKTRGQQVTLRCSSQSGHNTVSWYQQALGQGPQFIFQYYREEENGRGNFPPRFSGLQFPNYSSELNVNALELDDSALYLCASSPTQSNEKLFFGSGTQLSVL.

The rearrangement joins TRBV7-2 to TRBJ2-5; D is unresolved. The DNA end favors TRBJ2-7, so the J call may be wrong. CDR1 SGHTA and CDR2 FQGNSA come from the germline V gene. This CDR3 comprises 15 residues. DNA of the CDR3: TGTGCCAGCAGCCCAAACCCGGGCAGCTCCTACGAGCAGTACTTC. This gives the protein CASSPNPGSSYEQYF.